This TCR beta chain was identified in a study of massively parallel sequencing of T cell beta chains (dated by TCRdb to the late 2000s). Describing the broader study: Human TCR beta CDR3 diversity in peripheral blood was profiled using 5'-RACE, Illumina short-read sequencing and a dedicated short-read assembly strategy. The paper as a whole reports these results and caveats: Within the 33,664 distinct clonotypes, single-copy clonotypes accounted for 55% to 80% of clonotypes but just roughly 20% of assemblies. The reported gene usage frequencies may have been skewed by preferential PCR amplification of some TRBV and TRBJ sequences. Usage of TRBV genes spanned from under 0.012% for TRBV17 up to 24.6% for TRBV20-1, while TRBJ usage spanned from about 1.5% for TRBJ2-6 up to about 17% for TRBJ2-1. Because the RNA was pooled from many donors, population-average clonotype abundance rather than any individual repertoire is reflected in the results. Most clonotypes (21,973 of 33,664) were supported by a single sequence read, which could in principle inflate apparent diversity. When the data were subsampled, the number of clonotypes climbed linearly as read number increased, indicating that sequencing depth was far from saturation. CDR3 beta length ranged from 21 to 81 nucleotides, peaking at 45 nucleotides. A unique TRBV gene could be assigned to only about 23,000 (roughly 67%) of the clonotypes.

As for this clonotype: Its cognate antigen has yet to be identified. No much larger clonotype is one base removed from it; base qualities were not supplied.

All donors in the pool were aged about 18 to 40 years, and the pool included approximately 360 males and roughly 170 females. Peripheral leukocyte polyA+ RNA was isolated from approximately 150 liters of pooled peripheral blood. A commercial mRNA preparation from normal human peripheral blood leukocytes, pooled from 600 or so individuals, served as the starting material. CDR1 and CDR2 were assigned from the germline V gene as MNHEY and SVGEGT. V has 5 bases trimmed and J has 5 bases trimmed; junction bases matching no gene number 5. Taken from cysteine to phenylalanine, the CDR3 has 14 residues. The only DNA kept is the CDR3, 42 bases in frame from the first base. The reads were generated on an Illumina Genome Analyzer II. A RACE product of about 520 bp was obtained after two rounds of nested PCR with TRBC1/TRBC2-specific primers and was gel-purified. First-strand cDNA was made with a TRBC-specific primer plus a template-switching oligonucleotide, which provided a 5' anchor for RACE. Since the RACE amplicon was too long to sequence directly with short reads, the amplicon was concatemerized by ligation and then sheared by sonication. PAGE was used to isolate a size fraction of 100 to 300 bp, and that fraction then underwent shotgun sequencing on the Illumina platform. Sequencing on an Illumina GAII produced 18.8 million 36-nt reads and 21.7 million 50-nt single-end reads in separate runs. As for the authors' bioinformatics: The pooled 40,582,229 reads were assembled with iSSAKE using parameters -m 15, -o 2 and -r 0.7. Seeds for the de novo CDR3 beta assemblies came from reads aligning to the ends of Ensembl TRBV gene predictions that carried unmatched junctional bases. Clonotype abundance was estimated from the number of matching assembled contigs rather than from raw read depth. Among the assembled clonotypes, some 2,000 (around 5.9%) contained in-frame stop codons and were discarded, which left approximately 35,000 productive clonotypes. Sanger sequencing of cloned RACE products gave fewer than 350 unique TCR sequences, and more than 65% of them were also found in the Illumina assembly. Clones were called with MiXCR by TCRdb after fastp trimmed the public reads at Q25, and only in-frame beta chains were retained. Rows are combined by CDR3 protein, so each entry shows the most common genes and DNA. TCRdb, not the original authors, processed these V and J calls. The sample profile shows fewer than 4,500 distinct CDR3 sequences; around 38% of them were found once. Roughly 3% of the sample is taken by the ten largest.

The rearranged segments are TRBV6-2 or TRBV6-3 and TRBJ1-4; 7 bases in the middle match TRBD1. This receptor was identified in a pool of human donors in good health; the sample was commercial RNA pooled from many donors. Sequencing was performed on commercial RNA from peripheral blood pooled from many donors. The CDR3 in this case is CASSTGQRNEKLFF. The DNA sequence is TGTGCCAGCAGTACGGGACAGAGAAATGAAAAACTGTTTTTT.